Sequencing of this TCR beta chain was carried out in a study of blood T cell repertoires in COVID-19 (dated by TCRdb to about 2020). Study-wide context: Samples from collaborators originated in the United States, Italy and Spain and spanned both the acute and convalescent phases of COVID-19. The material from the prospective study consisted of cDNA or gDNA derived from T cells, B-cell-depleted T cells, or PBMCs. The dataset comprised deeply sampled blood TCRbeta repertoires from subjects exposed to, actively infected with, or recovered from COVID-19. The repertoires were made available in a free public database intended to serve as a resource for research on the immune response to SARS-CoV-2. The samples were drawn from two sources: the first 160 participants of the ongoing ImmuneRACE study, and 1,254 subjects contributed by 6 global collaborators. Nearly every sample came with metadata listing a de-identified subject ID, COVID-19 status, age in years and sex. Where HLA class I and class II types were available, the types were taken from metadata supplied by the sample provider, not from assay-based typing. General conclusions and limits of the study: The amount of clinical and demographic metadata varied by source and participant and was provided uncurated.

The collaborating institutions used their own protocols to collect whole blood in K2EDTA tubes. Collaborator samples were shipped for TCRbeta analysis as frozen whole blood, isolated PBMCs, or DNA extracted from either sample type. About this clone: Its antigen is currently not known. No base-level quality is on record; no much larger clone is a single base apart.

TCRbeta CDR3 regions were amplified from genomic DNA using the immunoSEQ Assay, a bias-controlled multiplex PCR. The authors' analysis ran thus. Nucleated cell counts per sample were estimated from amplification of reference gene primers within the assay. Sequence reads were collapsed and filtered to measure the absolute abundance of every unique TCRbeta CDR3 rearrangement. For each sample, productive Simpson clonality was calculated by taking the square root of Simpson's diversity index across productive rearrangements. TCRdb took this table from immuneACCESS and kept in-frame rearrangements with V and J called. Such tables lack part of the clones; where checked against another copy, unresolved V genes explain under half of the gap, and the rest is unexplained. That table gives V, J and clone size, and the DNA gave D and trimming. The sample yields some 310,000 clones; roughly 91% were counted once. Clones ranked in the top ten supply 1% of the sample.

The CDR3 holds 13 amino acids from the cysteine to the phenylalanine. Only the CDR3 part of the read is kept: 39 bases, read in frame from the first base. The trim is 7 bases for V and 7 bases for J, with a gap of 17 bases between the germline ends. CDR1 and CDR2 (SNHLY, FYNNEI) derive from the germline V gene. The sample consisted of peripheral blood. The chain couples TRBV2 to TRBJ2-7, with no confident D gene call. This TCR was sampled from a man aged 50-59 years with active or convalescent COVID-19. CDR3 region: CASNPVTGREQYF. The DNA reads as follows: TGTGCCAGCAACCCGGTGACGGGTAGGGAGCAGTACTTC.